This T cell receptor beta chain was profiled in a study of T cells in Graves' hyperthyroidism and ophthalmopathy. This CDR3 region has 15 residues. Per the germline V gene, CDR1 is MNHEY and CDR2 is SMNVEV (reference sequence). V lost 2 bases, J lost 6 bases, and 14 bases lay in between. The CDR3 regions of TCR beta were amplified from RNA transcripts. A set of HTBI primers served as the primers for a first-round RT-PCR of the TCR CDR3. TCRdb itself ran the multiplex PCR reads through MiXCR, one entry per CDR3 protein. The sample consists of roughly 550,000 distinct CDR3 sequences, about 15% of them appearing once. As for this clonotype: Its target is not known.

Findings and limits, study-wide: The blood repertoire included most of the expanded thyroid clonotypes above 0.001.

The clonotype originates from a woman in her 30s with Graves' ophthalmopathy. V and J are TRBV27 and TRBJ2-1; D is possibly TRBD1 (5 bases). The source material was blood. CDR3 loop: CASSLSRARSNEQFF. CDR3 DNA sequence: TGTGCCAGCAGTTTAAGCAGGGCTCGGTCCAATGAGCAGTTCTTC.